This entry lists 13 T cell receptor beta chains sequenced from one sample in a study of PD-L1 blockade in urothelial cancer. Assay: immunoSEQ multiplex PCR; the TCRdb copy retains only in-frame clones and omits some. In the table there are some 71,000 clones, about 88% of which are singletons. The specimen was PBMCs, collected around atezolizumab (anti-PD-L1) treatment. These receptors came from a man between 60 and 70 years old with urothelial cancer.

The chain combines TRBV6-6 with TRBJ2-7, with D possibly being TRBD1 (5 bases). CDR1 and CDR2 (germline): MNHNY, SVGAGI (reference sequence). There are 13 residues in the CDR3. V was cut by 2 bases and J by 2 bases, with 7 bases left in between. As DNA, the CDR3 is TGTGCCAGCAGTTACGAGACAGCCTACGAGCAGTACTTC. As protein: CASSYETAYEQYF.

The count of this clone is one. One junction end does not reproduce the germline sequence, and a read error may be involved. This chain joins TRBV11-3 and TRBJ2-1, with 7 bases lining up with TRBD1. This CDR3 contains 12 residues. Germline V gene lookup returns CDR1 SGHNT and CDR2 YENEEA. CDR3 sequence (DNA): TGTGCCAGCAGCGTAGACAGGGTTGAGCAGTTCTTC. Amino acid sequence: CASSVDRVEQFF.

The chain uses TRBV11-2 and TRBJ2-5; 9 bases fit TRBD2. The CDR3 is 16 residues long. CDR1 SGHAT and CDR2 FQNNGV come from the germline V gene. Trimming at V came to 0 bases and at J to 2 bases, leaving 4 bases not matched to a gene. Written as DNA, the CDR3 is TGTGCCAGCAGCTTAGATCCTAGCGGGGTACAAGAGACCCAGTACTTC. Its translation: CASSLDPSGVQETQYF.

The CDR3 here is CAWSVGTRGTETQYF. CDR3 DNA: TGTGCCTGGAGTGTAGGTACCAGGGGTACGGAGACCCAGTACTTC. The chain joins TRBV30 to TRBJ2-5; D possibly corresponds to TRBD1 (6 bases). Germline loops: CDR1 GTSNPN, CDR2 SVGIG (reference sequence). This CDR3 has 15 amino acids. V lost 0 bases to trimming and J lost 5 bases, with 16 bases between them.

The chain couples TRBV2 to TRBJ1-2; 8 nucleotides match TRBD1. From germline, CDR1 is SNHLY and CDR2 FYNNEI. This CDR3 has 14 residues. Losses at the gene ends were 6 bases for V and 4 bases for J; bases not matched to a gene: 7. The CDR3 DNA reads TGTGCCAGCAGCGAACAGGGGGGTGGCTATGGCTACACCTTC. Encoded protein: CASSEQGGGYGYTF. The full variable domain, its missing parts supplied by reference TRBV2 and TRBJ1-2, is EPEVTQTPSHQVTQMGQEVILRCVPISNHLYFYWYRQILGQKVEFLVSFYNNEISEKSEIFDDQFSVERPDGSNFTLKIRSTKLEDSAMYFCASSEQGGGYGYTFGSGTRLTVV.

The chain carries TRBV6-6 and TRBJ2-7; 11 bases match TRBD2. There are 15 residues in the CDR3. Germline V gene sequence: CDR1 MNHNY, CDR2 SVGAGI (reference sequence). The ends lost 6 bases at V and 0 bases at J; junction bases unmatched: 4. CDR3 DNA sequence: TGTGCCAGCAGCCTTACTAGCGGGAGCTCCTACGAGCAGTACTTC. This translates into CASSLTSGSSYEQYF.

V is TRBV25-1 and J is TRBJ2-3; a weak D match, TRBD1 (5 bases). The V end was cut by 3 bases, the J end by 2 bases, with 12 bases between. The CDR3 has 15 residues. CDR1 is MGHDK, CDR2 SYGVNS, per germline. The CDR3 here is CASSDKGRLTDTQYF. CDR3 bases: TGTGCCAGCAGTGACAAGGGGCGCCTCACAGATACGCAGTATTTT.

The J gene is TRBJ2-1, the V gene TRBV19, with D possibly matching TRBD2 (5 bases). CDR1 is LNHDA, CDR2 SQIVND, per germline (reference sequence). The CDR3 covers 17 residues. Trimming removed 5 bases at V and 6 bases at J, with 23 bases between. The CDR3 coding sequence is TGTGCCAGTAGTGCCCTCAATATGGGCGGCGGGCGCAATGAGCAGTTCTTC. This encodes CASSALNMGGGRNEQFF.

The V gene is TRBV5-6, the J gene TRBJ2-5; 7 nucleotides align to TRBD2. Germline V lookup: CDR1 SGHDT, CDR2 YYEEEE. CDR3 length equals 11 residues. After removal of 3 bases from V and 9 bases from J, the junction contained 2 bases not matched to a gene. CDR3 sequence: CASSSRGAQYF. The CDR3 DNA is TGTGCCAGCAGCTCACGGGGGGCCCAGTACTTC.

This clone has only one observation. This rearrangement joins TRBV11-3 to TRBJ2-1; 12 bases are shared with TRBD1. V was pared by 4 bases and J by 7 bases, with 11 bases of the junction left unmatched. The CDR3 has 17 residues. Looked up from germline, CDR1 is SGHNT and CDR2 is YENEEA. CDR3 loop: CASSSAGTGGSRNEQFF. Written as DNA, the CDR3 is TGTGCCAGCAGCTCGGCCGGGACAGGGGGCTCTCGGAATGAGCAGTTCTTC.

This clone was picked up one time. J is TRBJ1-3 and V is TRBV25-1, with unresolved D. With 4 bases removed from V and 1 base from J, the gap between germline ends came to 17 bases. The CDR3 has 17 amino acids. The germline V gene has CDR1 MGHDK and CDR2 SYGVNS. CDR3 DNA sequence: TGTGCCAGCAGTGGCGCTTATCTTAAAAATTCTGGAAACACCATATATTTT. Translating it yields CASSGAYLKNSGNTIYF.

This chain uses TRBV28 with TRBJ2-7; D is possibly TRBD2 (5 bases). This CDR3 is 11 amino acids long. Trimming left V 4 bases short and J 7 bases short, with 8 bases between. CDR1 MDHEN and CDR2 SYDVKM come from the germline V gene. For the CDR3, the DNA is TGTGCCAGCAGTTACACGGGGGAGCAGTACTTC. Translating it yields CASSYTGEQYF.

The chain is built from TRBV28 and TRBJ2-7; 12 bases match TRBD1. This CDR3 contains 22 residues. CDR1 is MDHEN and CDR2 is SYDVKM in the germline V gene. The V gene end was trimmed by 2 bases and the J gene end by 7 bases; junction bases not matched to a gene: 27. CDR3: CASSLPMGDRGQEWPWSREQYF. CDR3 in DNA: TGTGCCAGCAGTTTACCCATGGGGGACAGGGGGCAGGAATGGCCGTGGTCTCGGGAGCAGTACTTC. The full variable domain, its missing parts supplied by reference TRBV28 and TRBJ2-7, is DVKVTQSSRYLVKRTGEKVFLECVQDMDHENMFWYRQDPGLGLRLIYFSYDVKMKEKGDIPEGYSVSREKKERFSLILESASTNQTSMYLCASSLPMGDRGQEWPWSREQYFGPGTRLTVT.